The rows below give T cell receptor beta chains drawn from one sample of a study of early T cells in non-severe SARS-CoV-2 infection. TCRdb used MiXCR to reprocess the 5' RACE reads, holding one entry per CDR3 protein. The sample includes roughly 75,000 distinct CDR3 sequences, approximately 10% of them seen just once. The sequenced sample was whole blood. The receptors shown here come from an adult who was a healthcare worker with PCR-confirmed SARS-CoV-2 infection or an uninfected control (not recorded which). Each CDR3 is given with its conserved first and last residue. Expanded clones get a size class; other rows say once, few or many, or leave the size out.

abundance	v_gene	j_gene	CDR3aa
many	TRBV7-3	TRBJ2-3	CASSLSGLAADTQYF
.	TRBV20-1	TRBJ2-1	CSARPPGGIGNEQFF
few	TRBV7-2	TRBJ2-7	CASSLAGGSDEQYF
many	TRBV9	TRBJ1-3	CASSVAGAEANTIYF
.	TRBV10-1	TRBJ1-1	CARPSSRTNTEAFF
.	TRBV27	TRBJ2-7	CASSLGQGSLSYEQYF
.	TRBV4-1	TRBJ2-3	CASSHPGQGVDTQYF
.	TRBV11-2	TRBJ2-3	CASSQRGQGTDTQYF
many	TRBV5-1	TRBJ1-6	CASSLEGAGNSPLHF
.	TRBV4-2	TRBJ2-5	CASSQVRTEIQETQYF
.	TRBV6-2/TRBV6-3	TRBJ2-7	CASIAGGTSDRPEQYF
.	TRBV6-2/TRBV6-3	TRBJ2-1	CASSYFPRDRGRDEQFF
many	TRBV18	TRBJ2-5	CASSSPRSREARETQYF
.	TRBV3-1	TRBJ1-5	CASSLRGSGDQPQHF
many	TRBV3-1	TRBJ2-2	CASSQTLDRPGELFF
.	TRBV11-2	TRBJ2-1	CASSLRDSGNEQFF
many	TRBV29-1	TRBJ2-1	CSGGSYNEQFF
many	TRBV19	TRBJ1-6	CASSSSGGDSALHF
many	TRBV5-1	TRBJ2-1	CASRPTGGIDSEQFF
many	TRBV7-9	TRBJ1-6	CASSLDAGSSYNSPLHF
many	TRBV6-1	TRBJ1-2	CASSEGNYGYTF
.	TRBV11-3	TRBJ2-1	CASSFFGVGTGEQFF
few	TRBV11-1	TRBJ2-1	CASSLALAGGQDEQFF
many	TRBV20-1	TRBJ1-3	CSAPSHRGNTIYF
few	TRBV7-9	TRBJ1-6	CASSHVGQGYNSPLHF
many	TRBV14	TRBJ2-1	CASSQGQGYNEQFF
.	TRBV7-9	TRBJ2-5	CASSPRRTEKETQYF
many	TRBV28	TRBJ1-5	CASSPGGQSHQPQHF
few	TRBV18	TRBJ2-3	CASFRQGARDTQYF
many	TRBV7-2	TRBJ2-1	CASSRDRVAYNEQFF
.	TRBV5-1	TRBJ2-1	CASSGTSYIDQFF
few	TRBV6-1	TRBJ1-5	CASNAGANQPQHF
.	TRBV6-2/TRBV6-3	TRBJ1-2	CASSYSINRGYTF
.	TRBV3-1	TRBJ2-7	CASSQWSRAYEQYF
many	TRBV12-3/TRBV12-4	TRBJ2-5	CASSFYRGRETQYF
many	TRBV10-3	TRBJ1-6	CAISDDRASSYNSPLHF
few	TRBV20-1	TRBJ1-6	CSASQAGGLSPLHF
few	TRBV20-1	TRBJ1-5	CSAVGGQGRYSNQPQHF
.	TRBV5-1	TRBJ2-3	CACSSGGPPTDTQYF
many	TRBV6-1	TRBJ2-1	CASRYDRSSYNEQFF
few	TRBV18	TRBJ1-1	CASSQGGGNTEAFF
few	TRBV7-3	TRBJ2-3	CASSPDRVSDTQYF
many	TRBV20-1	TRBJ2-3	CSASGRTTDTQYF
many	TRBV7-9	TRBJ2-1	CASSLRGGRTYNEQFF
.	TRBV2	TRBJ1-2	CASTNWRSSYGYTF
few	TRBV7-2	TRBJ2-7	CASSLLAGGYEQYF
many	TRBV28	TRBJ2-5	CASSFLSGSQETQYF
.	TRBV29-1	TRBJ2-4	CSVEGQGGNIQYF
.	TRBV14	TRBJ1-5	CASSQDGQKRVNSNQPQHF
.	TRBV27	TRBJ2-1	CASSTDTDNEQFF
.	TRBV10-1	TRBJ2-3	CASSPSGVPPPYGDTQYF
.	TRBV5-1	TRBJ1-2	CASSLGDLLYGYTF
few	TRBV14	TRBJ2-2	CASSQEGGELFF
.	TRBV14	TRBJ2-5	CASSPPRRGISETQYF
.	TRBV6-1	TRBJ2-3	CASSGNPSGTSTDTQYF
few	TRBV29-1	TRBJ1-2	CSAATGTNYGYTF
few	TRBV5-1	TRBJ2-1	CASSSDRAYNEQFF
many	TRBV6-5	TRBJ2-3	CASTNVFDTKLPDTQYF